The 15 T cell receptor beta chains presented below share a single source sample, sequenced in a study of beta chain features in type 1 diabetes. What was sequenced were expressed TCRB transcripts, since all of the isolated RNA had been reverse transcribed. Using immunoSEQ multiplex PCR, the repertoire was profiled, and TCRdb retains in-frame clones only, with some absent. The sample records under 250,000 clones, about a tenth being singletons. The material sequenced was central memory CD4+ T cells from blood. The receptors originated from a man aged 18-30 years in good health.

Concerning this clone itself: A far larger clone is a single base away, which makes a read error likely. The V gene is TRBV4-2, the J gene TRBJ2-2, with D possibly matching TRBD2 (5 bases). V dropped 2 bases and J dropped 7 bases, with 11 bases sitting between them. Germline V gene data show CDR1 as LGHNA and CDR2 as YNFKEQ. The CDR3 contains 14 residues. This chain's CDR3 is CASSQPSLDGELFF. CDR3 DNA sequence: TGTGCCAGCAGCCAACCTAGCCTGGACGGGGAGCTGTTTTTT.

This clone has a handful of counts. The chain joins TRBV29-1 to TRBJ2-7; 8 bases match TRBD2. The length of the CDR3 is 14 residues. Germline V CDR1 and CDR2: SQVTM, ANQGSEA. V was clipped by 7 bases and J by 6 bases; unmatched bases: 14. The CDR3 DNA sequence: TGCAGCGCGGCGGGGGGCGCGTTTTACCGCGAGCAGTACTTC. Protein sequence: CSAAGGAFYREQYF.

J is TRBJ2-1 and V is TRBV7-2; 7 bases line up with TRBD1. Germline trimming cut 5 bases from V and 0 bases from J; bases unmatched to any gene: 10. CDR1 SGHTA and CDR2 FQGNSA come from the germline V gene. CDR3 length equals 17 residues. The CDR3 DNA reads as TGTGCCAGCAGCGCCGACAGGGTGCTTTTCTCCTACAATGAGCAGTTCTTC. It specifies CASSADRVLFSYNEQFF.

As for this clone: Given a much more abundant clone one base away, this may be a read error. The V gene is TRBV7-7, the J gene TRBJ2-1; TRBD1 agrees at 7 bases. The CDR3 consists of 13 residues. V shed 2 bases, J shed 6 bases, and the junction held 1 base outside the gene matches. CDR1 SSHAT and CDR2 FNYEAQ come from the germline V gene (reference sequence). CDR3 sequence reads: CASSLSGGNEQFF. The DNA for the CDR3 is TGTGCCAGCAGCTTATCAGGGGGCAATGAGCAGTTCTTC.

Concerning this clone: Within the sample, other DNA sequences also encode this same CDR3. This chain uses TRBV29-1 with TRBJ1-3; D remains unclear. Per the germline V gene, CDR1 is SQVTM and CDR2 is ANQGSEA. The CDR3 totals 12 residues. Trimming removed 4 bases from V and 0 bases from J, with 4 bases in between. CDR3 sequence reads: CSVVSSGNTIYF. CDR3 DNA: TGCAGCGTTGTTAGCTCTGGAAACACCATATATTTT.

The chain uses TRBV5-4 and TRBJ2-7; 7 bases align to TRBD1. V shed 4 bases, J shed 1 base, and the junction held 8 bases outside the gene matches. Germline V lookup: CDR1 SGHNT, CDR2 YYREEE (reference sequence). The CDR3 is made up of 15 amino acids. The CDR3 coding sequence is TGTGCCAGCAGCCAGGACAGGAAGGTATCCTACGAGCAGTACTTC. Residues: CASSQDRKVSYEQYF. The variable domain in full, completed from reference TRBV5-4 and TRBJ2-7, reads ETGVTQSPTHLIKTRGQQVTLRCSSQSGHNTVSWYQQALGQGPQFIFQYYREEENGRGNFPPRFSGLQFPNYSSELNVNALELDDSALYLCASSQDRKVSYEQYFGPGTRLTVT.

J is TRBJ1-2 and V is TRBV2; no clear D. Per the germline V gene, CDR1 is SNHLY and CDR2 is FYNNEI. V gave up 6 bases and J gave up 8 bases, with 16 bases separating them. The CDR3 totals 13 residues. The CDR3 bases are TGTGCCAGCAGCCCCCACGGCGCTTTGGGCTACACCTTC. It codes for CASSPHGALGYTF.

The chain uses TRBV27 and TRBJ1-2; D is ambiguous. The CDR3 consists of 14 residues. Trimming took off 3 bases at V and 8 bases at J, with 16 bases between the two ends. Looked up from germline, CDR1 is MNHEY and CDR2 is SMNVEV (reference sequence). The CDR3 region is CASSFAWAPGGYTF. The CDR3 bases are TGTGCCAGCAGTTTTGCCTGGGCACCTGGCGGCTACACCTTC.

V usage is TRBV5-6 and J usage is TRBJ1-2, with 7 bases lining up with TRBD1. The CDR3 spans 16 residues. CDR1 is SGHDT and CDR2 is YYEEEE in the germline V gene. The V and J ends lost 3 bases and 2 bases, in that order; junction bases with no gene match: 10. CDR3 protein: CASSSIRDRLNYGYTF. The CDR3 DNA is TGTGCCAGCAGCTCCATTCGGGACAGACTGAACTATGGCTACACCTTC.

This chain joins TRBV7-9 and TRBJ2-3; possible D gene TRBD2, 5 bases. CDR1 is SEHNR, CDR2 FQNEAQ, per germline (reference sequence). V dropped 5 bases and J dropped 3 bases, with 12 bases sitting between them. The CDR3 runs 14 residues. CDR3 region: CASSVEGHTDTQYF. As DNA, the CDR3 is TGTGCCAGCAGCGTAGAGGGTCATACAGATACGCAGTATTTT.

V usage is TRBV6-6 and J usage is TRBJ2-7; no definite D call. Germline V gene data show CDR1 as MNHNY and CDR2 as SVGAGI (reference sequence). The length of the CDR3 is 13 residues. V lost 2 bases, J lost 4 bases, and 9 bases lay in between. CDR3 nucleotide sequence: TGTGCCAGCAGTTACGGCGTTGGATACGAGCAGTACTTC. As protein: CASSYGVGYEQYF.

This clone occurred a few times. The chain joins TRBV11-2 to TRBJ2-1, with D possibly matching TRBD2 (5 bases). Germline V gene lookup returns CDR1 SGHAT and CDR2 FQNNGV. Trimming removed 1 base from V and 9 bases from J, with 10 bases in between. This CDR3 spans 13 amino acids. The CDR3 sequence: CASSLALVIEQFF. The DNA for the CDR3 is TGTGCCAGCAGCTTAGCACTAGTGATTGAGCAGTTCTTC.

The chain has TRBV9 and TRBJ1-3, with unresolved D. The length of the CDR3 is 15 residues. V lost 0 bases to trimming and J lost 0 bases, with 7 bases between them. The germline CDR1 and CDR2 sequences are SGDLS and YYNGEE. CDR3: CASSVAPSSGNTIYF. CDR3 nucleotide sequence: TGTGCCAGCAGCGTAGCCCCCTCCTCTGGAAACACCATATATTTT.

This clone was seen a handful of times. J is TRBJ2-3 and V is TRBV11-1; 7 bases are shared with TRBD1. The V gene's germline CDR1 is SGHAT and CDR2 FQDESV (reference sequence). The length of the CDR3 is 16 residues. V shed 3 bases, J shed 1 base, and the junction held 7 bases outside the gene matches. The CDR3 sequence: CASSFGHTGGTDTQYF. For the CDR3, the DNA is TGTGCCAGCAGCTTCGGCCATACAGGGGGCACAGATACGCAGTATTTT.

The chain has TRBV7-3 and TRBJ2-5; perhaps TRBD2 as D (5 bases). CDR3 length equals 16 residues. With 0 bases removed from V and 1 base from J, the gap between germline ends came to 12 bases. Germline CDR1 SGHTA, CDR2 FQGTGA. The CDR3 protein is CASSLTGRRVQETQYF. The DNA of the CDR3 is TGTGCCAGCAGCTTAACGGGTCGGCGGGTCCAAGAGACCCAGTACTTC.